Listed below are T cell receptor beta chains from one sample, sequenced in a study of blood T cell repertoires in COVID-19. Repertoires were generated with immunoSEQ multiplex PCR, while TCRdb's copy carries only in-frame clones and drops some. The sample carries 300,000 to 350,000 clones, nearly 90% recorded once. Sequenced sample: peripheral blood. All receptors derive from a woman aged 40-49 years with COVID-19, enrolled during active disease. The conserved cysteine and the conserved F or W are not part of the CDR3 here. The D gene is left open where the match is weak.

V: TRBV7-7; D: -; CDR3: ASSLFSGESYEQY
V: TRBV11-2; D: -; CDR3: ASSLDWAYYEQY
V: TRBV29-1; D: -; CDR3: SVAQGMREKLF
V: TRBV7-2; D: -; CDR3: ASRTGVREQY
V: TRBV4-3; D: -; CDR3: ASSQAAGHLAKNIQY
V: TRBV20-1; D: -; CDR3: STLKGEKLF
V: TRBV4-3; D: TRBD1; CDR3: ASSQDPQGGTEAF
V: TRBV11-2; D: -; CDR3: ASSLGQYTEAF
V: TRBV27; D: TRBD2; CDR3: ASSLQTSGSYYEQY
V: TRBV11-2; D: TRBD1; CDR3: ASSLEWSGQAKNTEAF
V: TRBV18; D: -; CDR3: ASSPPSDNQPQH
V: TRBV6-5; D: TRBD1; CDR3: ASRRTGSYGNTIY
V: TRBV5-1; D: TRBD1; CDR3: ASSWTGPTDTQY
V: TRBV7-3; D: TRBD2; CDR3: ASSSQVLAGTNTGELF
V: TRBV6-4; D: TRBD1; CDR3: ASRLTGDGSPLH
V: TRBV5-4; D: -; CDR3: ASSPRAAGYDGYT
V: TRBV27; D: TRBD1; CDR3: ASSLGGGQGRNQPQH
V: TRBV28; D: TRBD1; CDR3: ASESQGIKYEQY
V: TRBV5-1; D: TRBD2; CDR3: ASSPWTSGNTGELF
V: TRBV12-3/TRBV12-4; D: -; CDR3: ASSSHPSRGYT
V: TRBV30; D: -; CDR3: AWSTPRLATTNEKLF
V: TRBV15; D: -; CDR3: ATSRSWGPNSPLH
V: TRBV19; D: TRBD2; CDR3: ASSILAGTQY
V: TRBV27; D: -; CDR3: ASSPPGGGKTEAF
V: TRBV10-3; D: TRBD2; CDR3: AISGAGGEETQY
V: TRBV12-3/TRBV12-4; D: -; CDR3: ASIWRRKTEAF
V: TRBV20-1; D: TRBD1; CDR3: SASSDRGPLVGETQY
V: TRBV5-4; D: -; CDR3: ASSLGPVARATPETQY
V: TRBV30; D: TRBD1; CDR3: AWRRGTGTPSSGANVLT
V: TRBV5-1; D: TRBD1; CDR3: ASSLATGSEETQY
V: TRBV7-3; D: -; CDR3: ASSLMATTLTDGYT
V: TRBV30; D: TRBD1; CDR3: AWIGRTGWTEAF
V: TRBV5-1; D: TRBD1; CDR3: ASNRDSLETQY
V: TRBV28; D: TRBD1; CDR3: ASSGPGTGDEKLF
V: TRBV7-2; D: TRBD2; CDR3: ASSLVPSGRPYNEQF
V: TRBV28; D: -; CDR3: ASSLNTGTQGEAF
V: TRBV7-7; D: TRBD1; CDR3: ASSPHPGRTGTAREQF
V: TRBV5-6; D: -; CDR3: ASRHRTANYGYT
V: TRBV28; D: TRBD1; CDR3: ASSLSGQGYNSPLH
V: TRBV11-2; D: TRBD1; CDR3: ASSLGTGINYGYT
V: TRBV7-2; D: TRBD2; CDR3: ASSKGLAGAQETQY
V: TRBV4-3; D: TRBD2; CDR3: ASSQDGPSGVISEQF
V: TRBV6-6; D: TRBD1; CDR3: ASSDRGGTDTQY
V: TRBV27; D: TRBD1; CDR3: ASSQGQPSTDTQY
V: TRBV7-9; D: -; CDR3: ASSRSGETQY
V: TRBV6-5; D: TRBD1; CDR3: ASRGTGDGYT
V: TRBV7-6; D: TRBD1; CDR3: ASSLRTGRSYNSPLH
V: TRBV20-1; D: -; CDR3: SAKHTNIQY
V: TRBV10-3; D: -; CDR3: AISPGDEQY
V: TRBV3-1/TRBV3-2; D: TRBD2; CDR3: ASSQVVDSGRWKNIQY
V: TRBV9; D: -; CDR3: ASSAPPKNTEAF
V: TRBV6-6; D: -; CDR3: ASSYRDFNEQF
V: TRBV7-8; D: -; CDR3: ASSFGTSYYEQY
V: TRBV24-1; D: TRBD2; CDR3: ATSDSPGTSGVYNEQF